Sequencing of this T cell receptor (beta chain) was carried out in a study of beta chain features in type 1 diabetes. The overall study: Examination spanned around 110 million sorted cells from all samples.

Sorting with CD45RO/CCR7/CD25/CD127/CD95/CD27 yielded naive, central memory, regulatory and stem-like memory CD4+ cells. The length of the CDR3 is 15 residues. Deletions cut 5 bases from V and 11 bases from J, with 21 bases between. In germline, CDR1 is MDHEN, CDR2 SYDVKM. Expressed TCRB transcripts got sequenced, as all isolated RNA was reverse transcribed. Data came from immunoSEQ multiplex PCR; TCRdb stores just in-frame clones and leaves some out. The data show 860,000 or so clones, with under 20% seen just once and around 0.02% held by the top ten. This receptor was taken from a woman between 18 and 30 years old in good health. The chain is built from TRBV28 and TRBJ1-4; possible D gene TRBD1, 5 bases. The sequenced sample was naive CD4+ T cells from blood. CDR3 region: CASSPGGTSLRKLFF. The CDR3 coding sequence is TGTGCCAGCAGTCCCGGGGGGACGAGCTTAAGGAAACTGTTTTTT.